This T cell receptor beta chain originates from a study of control samples from healthy donors and cancer patients. The method was immunoSEQ multiplex PCR; TCRdb's version includes in-frame clones alone and lacks a portion of them. This table holds under 130,000 clones, around four fifths found once. In germline, CDR1 is KGHDR, CDR2 SFDVKD. The V and J ends lost 12 bases and 7 bases, in that order; junction bases with no gene match: 4. The CDR3 is 12 amino acids. The sequenced sample was blood. The TCR was taken from a woman in her forties or fifties in good health. The chain recombines TRBV24-1 with TRBJ2-2; 10 bases match TRBD1. CDR3 DNA sequence: TGTGCCGGACAGGGGGATGGCGGGGAGCTGTTTTTT. It specifies CAGQGDGGELFF.